One TCR beta chain is described in this entry. What it binds is unknown. TCR beta CDR3 regions were amplified from RNA transcripts. In the first round, RT-PCR was carried out with HTBI primers, and a multiplex PCR formed the second round. In TCRdb, the multiplex PCR reads were re-called with MiXCR into one record per CDR3 protein. The profile shows approximately 500,000 distinct CDR3 sequences, approximately 15% of them singletons. The V gene's germline CDR1 is DFQATT and CDR2 SNEGSKA (reference sequence). CDR3 length: 14 residues. The trim removed 3 bases at V and 3 bases at J, leaving 4 bases unmatched. The data derive from a study of Graves' ophthalmopathy and Graves' hyperthyroidism. Study-level points and caveats: The model's ophthalmopathy progression predictions had about 71% sensitivity and about 72% specificity.

The authors used Ficoll-Paque density gradient centrifugation to separate PBMCs. The input was 8.5 to 10 ml of fresh peripheral blood. Source material: blood. This clonotype was sampled from a woman aged 30 to 39 with Graves' ophthalmopathy. The chain uses TRBV20-1 and TRBJ2-7; 11 nucleotides agree with TRBD2. Here the CDR3 DNA reads TGCAGTGCTAGTAGCGGGGGGGTTCTCTACGAGCAGTACTTC. Protein product: CSASSGGVLYEQYF.